This entry features one T cell receptor beta chain sequence. This entry belongs to a study of blood T cell repertoires in COVID-19. At the level of the study: There were acute and convalescent COVID-19 samples, and they came from the United States, Italy and Spain.

From germline, CDR1 is SGHNT and CDR2 YENEEA. With 3 bases removed from V and 0 bases from J, the gap between germline ends came to 10 bases. CDR3 size: 15 residues. How the authors handled the data: It was from reference gene primer amplification that nucleated cell counts were estimated. This table comes from immunoSEQ multiplex PCR, and its TCRdb copy is limited to in-frame clones, with some not included. Clone size and the V and J calls come from that table; the DNA yielded D and trimming. The profile covers approximately 150,000 clones, with about 80% appearing a single time and approximately 8.7% taken by the ten largest.

The TCR was taken from a woman in her 70s with acute or convalescent COVID-19. The chain recombines TRBV11-3 with TRBJ2-3; weak D call: TRBD2 (6 bases). The specimen sequenced was peripheral blood. The CDR3 protein is CASSLGGLSTDTQYF. CDR3 in DNA: TGTGCCAGCAGCTTGGGGGGTCTTAGCACAGATACGCAGTATTTT.